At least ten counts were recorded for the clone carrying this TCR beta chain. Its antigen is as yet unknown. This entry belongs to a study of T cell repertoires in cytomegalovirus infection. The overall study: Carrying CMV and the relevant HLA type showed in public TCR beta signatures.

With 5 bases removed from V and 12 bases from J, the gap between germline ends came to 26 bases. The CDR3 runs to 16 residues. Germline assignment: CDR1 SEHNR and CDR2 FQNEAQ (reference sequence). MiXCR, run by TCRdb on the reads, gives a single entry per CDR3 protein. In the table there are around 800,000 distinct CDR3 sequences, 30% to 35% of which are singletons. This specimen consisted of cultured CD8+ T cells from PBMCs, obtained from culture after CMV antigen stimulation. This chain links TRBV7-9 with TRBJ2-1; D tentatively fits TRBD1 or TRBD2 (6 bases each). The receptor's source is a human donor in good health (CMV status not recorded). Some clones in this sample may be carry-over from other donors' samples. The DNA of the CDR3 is TGTGCCAGCAGCAACAGGGAAGAAGGGGCAAAAGCGGGGCAGTTCTTC. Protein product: CASSNREEGAKAGQFF.